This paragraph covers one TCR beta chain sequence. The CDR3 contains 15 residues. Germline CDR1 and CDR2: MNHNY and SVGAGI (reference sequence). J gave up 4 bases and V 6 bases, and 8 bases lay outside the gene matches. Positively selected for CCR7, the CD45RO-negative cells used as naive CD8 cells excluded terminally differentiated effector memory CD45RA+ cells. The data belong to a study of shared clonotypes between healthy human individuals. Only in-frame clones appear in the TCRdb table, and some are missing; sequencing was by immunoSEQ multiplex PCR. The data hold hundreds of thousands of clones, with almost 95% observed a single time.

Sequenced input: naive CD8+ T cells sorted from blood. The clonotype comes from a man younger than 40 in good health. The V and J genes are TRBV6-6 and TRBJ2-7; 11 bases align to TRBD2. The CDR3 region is CASSPGLAGFYEQYF. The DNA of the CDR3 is TGTGCCAGCAGCCCCGGACTAGCGGGTTTTTACGAGCAGTACTTC.